This T cell receptor beta chain emerged from a study of CD8+ T cells in alopecia areata. Study-wide results and limits: There were also resident alphabeta T cells of normal skin sequenced in scalp samples.

The treatment was: oral pan-JAK inhibitor, 5-10 mg twice daily. The CDR3 spans 14 residues. The V end was cut by 6 bases, the J end by 5 bases, with 15 bases between. Germline CDR1 reads LGHNA; CDR2 reads YNFKEQ. Turning to this clone: Its antigen is currently unknown.

Once RNA had been extracted, it was reverse transcribed into cDNA to act as the sequencing template. Method: immunoSEQ multiplex PCR; TCRdb's copy keeps in-frame clones and lacks some. The sample lists 150,000 to 200,000 clones, 50% to 75% occurring once. This sequence originates from a human donor with alopecia areata. The sample here was CD4+ T cells sorted from blood, taken at approximately week 60, from a patient treated with tofacitinib. The V gene is TRBV4-2, the J gene TRBJ2-3; tentatively, D is TRBD2 (5 bases). The CDR3 DNA reads TGTGCCAGCAGGAGGCCAAGTGAGGGAGATACGCAGTATTTT. Its protein product is CASRRPSEGDTQYF.